Each of the 2 T cell receptor beta chains below was sequenced from the same sample in a study of low-dose radiotherapy and immunotherapy resistance in tumors. Primers targeting TRAV and TRBV primed first-strand cDNA, covering alpha and beta chains. Amplification of TCRs used a constant-region primer and V-primer adapter for roughly 20 PCR cycles. TCRdb re-called the reads through MiXCR, storing one row per CDR3 protein. Seen here are under 20,000 distinct CDR3 sequences, about 74% observed once, and the top ten hold 11%. These receptors were taken from a human donor with advanced metastatic prostate, ovarian, gallbladder or colorectal cancer (not recorded which). This table probably holds off-target reads from a library built for another chain.

This clonotype was counted between two and nine times. This chain joins TRBV13 and TRBJ2-3; no clear D. This CDR3 spans 12 amino acids. Germline CDR1 reads PRHDT; CDR2 reads FYEKMQ (reference sequence). Trimming pared 2 bases from V and 6 bases from J, leaving 6 bases between. Written as DNA, the CDR3 is TGTGCCAGCAGCTTACGCCCCGATACGCAGTATTTT. Amino acids: CASSLRPDTQYF.

The chain uses TRBV19 and TRBJ1-5; D is perhaps TRBD1 (6 bases). The CDR3 covers 14 residues. Germline CDR1 is LNHDA and CDR2 is SQIVND (reference sequence). Deletions cut 10 bases from V and 6 bases from J, with 19 bases between. The CDR3 coding sequence is TGTGCCATCCCCAAGGGGGGGGCAGGTCAGCCCCAGCATTTT. As protein: CAIPKGGAGQPQHF.